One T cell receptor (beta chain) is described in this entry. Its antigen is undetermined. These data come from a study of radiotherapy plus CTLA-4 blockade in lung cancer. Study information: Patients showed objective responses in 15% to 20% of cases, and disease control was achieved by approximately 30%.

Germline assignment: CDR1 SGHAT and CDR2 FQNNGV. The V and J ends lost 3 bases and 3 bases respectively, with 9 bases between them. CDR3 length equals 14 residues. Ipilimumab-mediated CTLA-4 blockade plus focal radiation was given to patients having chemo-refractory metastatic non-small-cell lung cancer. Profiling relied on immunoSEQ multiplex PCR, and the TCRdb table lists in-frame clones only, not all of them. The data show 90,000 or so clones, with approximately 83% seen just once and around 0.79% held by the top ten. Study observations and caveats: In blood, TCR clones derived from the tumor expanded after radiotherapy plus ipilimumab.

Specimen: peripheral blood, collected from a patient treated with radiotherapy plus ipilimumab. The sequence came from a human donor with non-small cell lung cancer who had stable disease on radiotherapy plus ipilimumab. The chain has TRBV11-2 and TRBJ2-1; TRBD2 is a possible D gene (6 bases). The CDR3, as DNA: TGTGCCAGCAGCTTGGGCGGGAACTACAATGAGCAGTTCTTC. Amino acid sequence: CASSLGGNYNEQFF.